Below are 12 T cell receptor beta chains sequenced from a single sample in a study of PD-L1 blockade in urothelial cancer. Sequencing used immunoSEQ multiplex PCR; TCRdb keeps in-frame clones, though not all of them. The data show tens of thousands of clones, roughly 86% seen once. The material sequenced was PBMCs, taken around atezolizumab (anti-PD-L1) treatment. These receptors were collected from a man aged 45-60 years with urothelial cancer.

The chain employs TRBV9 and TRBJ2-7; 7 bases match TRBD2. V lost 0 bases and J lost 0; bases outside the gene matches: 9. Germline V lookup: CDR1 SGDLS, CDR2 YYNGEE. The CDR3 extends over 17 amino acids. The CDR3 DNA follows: TGTGCCAGCAGCGTAGGGGGGGGACTACCGAGCTCCTACGAGCAGTACTTC. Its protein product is CASSVGGGLPSSYEQYF.

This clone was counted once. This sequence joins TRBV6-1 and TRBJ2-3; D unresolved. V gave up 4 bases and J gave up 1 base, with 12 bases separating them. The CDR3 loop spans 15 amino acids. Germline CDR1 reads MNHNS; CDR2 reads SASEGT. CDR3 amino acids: CASSGIYRGTDTQYF. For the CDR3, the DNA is TGTGCCAGCAGTGGGATTTATCGGGGCACAGATACGCAGTATTTT.

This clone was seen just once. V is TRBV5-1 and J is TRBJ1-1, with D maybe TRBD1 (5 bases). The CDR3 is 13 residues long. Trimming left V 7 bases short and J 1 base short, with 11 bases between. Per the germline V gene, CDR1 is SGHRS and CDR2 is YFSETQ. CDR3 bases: TGCGCCAGCGGGGCGGGATCGAACACTGAAGCTTTCTTT. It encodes CASGAGSNTEAFF.

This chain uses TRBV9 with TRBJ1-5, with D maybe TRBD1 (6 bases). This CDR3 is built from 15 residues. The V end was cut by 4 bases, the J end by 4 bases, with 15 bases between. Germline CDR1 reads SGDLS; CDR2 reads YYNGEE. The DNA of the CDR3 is TGTGCCAGCAGCAAGGCCCCGGACAGTAATCAGCCCCAGCATTTT. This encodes CASSKAPDSNQPQHF.

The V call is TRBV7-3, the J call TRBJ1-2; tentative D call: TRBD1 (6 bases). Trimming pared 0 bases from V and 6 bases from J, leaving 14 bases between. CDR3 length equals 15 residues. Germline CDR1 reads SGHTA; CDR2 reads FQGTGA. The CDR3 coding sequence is TGTGCCAGCAGCTTAACCGGTATAACAGGGCATGGCTACACCTTC. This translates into CASSLTGITGHGYTF.

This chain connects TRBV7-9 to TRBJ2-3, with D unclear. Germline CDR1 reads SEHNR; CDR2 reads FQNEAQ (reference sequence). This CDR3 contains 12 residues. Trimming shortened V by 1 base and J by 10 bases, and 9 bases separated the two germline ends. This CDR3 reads CASSLVGGPQYF. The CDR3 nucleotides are TGTGCCAGCAGCTTAGTTGGCGGCCCGCAGTATTTT.

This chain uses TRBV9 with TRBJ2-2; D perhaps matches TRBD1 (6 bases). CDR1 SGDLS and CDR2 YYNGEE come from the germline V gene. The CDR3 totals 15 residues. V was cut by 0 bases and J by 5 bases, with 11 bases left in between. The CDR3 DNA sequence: TGTGCCAGCAGCGTAGGAGGGGGTAAGACCGGGGAGCTGTTTTTT. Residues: CASSVGGGKTGELFF.

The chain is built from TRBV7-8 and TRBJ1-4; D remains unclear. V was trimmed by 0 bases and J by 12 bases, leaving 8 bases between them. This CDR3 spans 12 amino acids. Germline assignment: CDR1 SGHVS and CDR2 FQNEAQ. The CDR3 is CASSLAGDELFF. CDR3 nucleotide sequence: TGTGCCAGCAGCTTAGCCGGGGATGAACTGTTTTTT.

In DNA form, the CDR3 reads TGTGCCAGCTCACTTCTAGCGGATCAAGAGACCCAGTACTTC. Translated: CASSLLADQETQYF. The chain recombines TRBV18 with TRBJ2-5, with 7 positions matching TRBD2. CDR1 and CDR2 from the germline V gene are KGHSH and LQKENI. The CDR3 has 14 residues. V shed 4 bases and J 2 bases; nucleotides not matched to a gene: 4. Combining the CDR3 with reference TRBV18 and TRBJ2-5 gives the whole variable domain NAGVMQNPRHLVRRRGQEARLRCSPMKGHSHVYWYRQLPEEGLKFMVYLQKENIIDESGMPKERFSAEFPKEGPSILRIQQVVRGDSAAYFCASSLLADQETQYFGPGTRLLVL.

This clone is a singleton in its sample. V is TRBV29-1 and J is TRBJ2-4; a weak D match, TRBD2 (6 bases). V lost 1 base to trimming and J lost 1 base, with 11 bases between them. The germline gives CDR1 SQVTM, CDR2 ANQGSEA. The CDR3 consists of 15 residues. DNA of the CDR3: TGCAGCGTTGAAGGGGGGGTGGGGGCCAAAAACATTCAGTACTTC. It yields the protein CSVEGGVGAKNIQYF.

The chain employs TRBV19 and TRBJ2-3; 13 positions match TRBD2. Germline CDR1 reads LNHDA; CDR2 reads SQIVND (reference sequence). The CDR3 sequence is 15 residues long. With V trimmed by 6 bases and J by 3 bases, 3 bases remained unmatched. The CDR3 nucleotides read TGTGCCAGTAGCCAGGGACTAGCGGGAACAGATACGCAGTATTTT. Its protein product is CASSQGLAGTDTQYF.

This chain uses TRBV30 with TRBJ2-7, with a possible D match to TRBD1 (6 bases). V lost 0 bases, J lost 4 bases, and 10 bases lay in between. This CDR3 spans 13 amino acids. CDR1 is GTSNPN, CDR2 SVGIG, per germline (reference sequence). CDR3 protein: CAWSVQGLYEQYF. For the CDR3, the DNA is TGTGCCTGGAGTGTGCAGGGGCTGTACGAGCAGTACTTC.